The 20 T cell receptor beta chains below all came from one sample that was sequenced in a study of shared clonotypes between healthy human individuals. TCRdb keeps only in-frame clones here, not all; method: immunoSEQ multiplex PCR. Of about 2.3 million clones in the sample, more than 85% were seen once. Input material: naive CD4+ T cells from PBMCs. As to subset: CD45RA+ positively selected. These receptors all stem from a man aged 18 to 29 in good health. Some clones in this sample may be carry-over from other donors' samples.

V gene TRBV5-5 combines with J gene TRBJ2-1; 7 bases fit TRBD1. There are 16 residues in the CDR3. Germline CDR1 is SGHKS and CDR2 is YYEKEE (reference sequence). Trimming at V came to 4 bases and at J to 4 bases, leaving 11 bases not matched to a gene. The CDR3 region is CASSRATGSIYNEQFF. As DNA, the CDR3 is TGTGCCAGCAGCCGCGCGACAGGGAGTATTTACAATGAGCAGTTCTTC.

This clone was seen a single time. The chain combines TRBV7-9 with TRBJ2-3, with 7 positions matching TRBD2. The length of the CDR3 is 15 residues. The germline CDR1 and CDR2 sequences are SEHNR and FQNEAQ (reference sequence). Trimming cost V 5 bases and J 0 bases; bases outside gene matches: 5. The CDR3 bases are TGTGCCAGCAGCCCCACTAGCGTTAGCACAGATACGCAGTATTTT. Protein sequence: CASSPTSVSTDTQYF.

CDR3 amino acids: CASSSTPPRNSGHSYNEQFF. In DNA, the CDR3 is TGCGCCAGCAGCTCCACCCCCCCAAGGAATAGCGGCCACTCCTACAATGAGCAGTTCTTC. J is TRBJ2-1 and V is TRBV5-1, with D perhaps matching TRBD2 (6 bases). The V end was cut by 3 bases, the J end by 0 bases, with 25 bases between. The germline CDR1 and CDR2 sequences are SGHRS and YFSETQ. The CDR3 consists of 20 residues.

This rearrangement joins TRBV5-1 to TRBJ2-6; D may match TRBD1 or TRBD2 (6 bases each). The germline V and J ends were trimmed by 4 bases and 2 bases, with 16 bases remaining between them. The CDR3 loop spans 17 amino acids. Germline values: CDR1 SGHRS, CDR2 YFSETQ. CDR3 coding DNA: TGCGCCAGCAGCACTCTGGAGGGGGAGGCTGGGGCCAACGTCCTGACTTTC. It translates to CASSTLEGEAGANVLTF. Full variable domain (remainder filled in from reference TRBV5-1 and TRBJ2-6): KAGVTQTPRYLIKTRGQQVTLSCSPISGHRSVSWYQQTPGQGLQFLFEYFSETQRNKGNFPGRFSGRQFSNSRSEMNVSTLELGDSALYLCASSTLEGEAGANVLTFGAGSRLTVL.

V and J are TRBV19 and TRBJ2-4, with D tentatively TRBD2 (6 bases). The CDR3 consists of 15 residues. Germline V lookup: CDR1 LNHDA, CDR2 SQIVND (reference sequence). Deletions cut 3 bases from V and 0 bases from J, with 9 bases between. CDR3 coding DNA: TGTGCCAGTAGTATCGGCGGGGTAGCCAAAAACATTCAGTACTTC. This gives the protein CASSIGGVAKNIQYF.

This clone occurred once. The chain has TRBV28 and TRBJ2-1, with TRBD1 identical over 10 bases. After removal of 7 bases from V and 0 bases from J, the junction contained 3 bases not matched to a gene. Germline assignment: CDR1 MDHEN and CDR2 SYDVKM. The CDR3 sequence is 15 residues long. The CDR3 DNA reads TGTGCCAGCATGGGACAGGGGCGCTCCTACAATGAGCAGTTCTTC. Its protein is CASMGQGRSYNEQFF.

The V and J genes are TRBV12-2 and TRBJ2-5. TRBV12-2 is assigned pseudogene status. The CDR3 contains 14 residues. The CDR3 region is CASRPRIPRETQYF. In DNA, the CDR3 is TGTGCAAGTCGCCCTCGGATCCCTCGAGAGACCCAGTACTTC.

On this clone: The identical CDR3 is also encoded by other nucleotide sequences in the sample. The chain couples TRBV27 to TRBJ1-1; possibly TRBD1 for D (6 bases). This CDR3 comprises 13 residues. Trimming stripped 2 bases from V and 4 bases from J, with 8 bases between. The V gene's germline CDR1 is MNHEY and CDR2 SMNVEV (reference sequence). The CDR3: CASSLEGGTEAFF. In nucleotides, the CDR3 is TGTGCCAGCAGTTTAGAGGGGGGCACTGAAGCTTTCTTT.

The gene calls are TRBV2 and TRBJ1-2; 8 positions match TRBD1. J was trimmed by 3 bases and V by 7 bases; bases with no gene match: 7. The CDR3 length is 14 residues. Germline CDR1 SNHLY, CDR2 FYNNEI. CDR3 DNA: TGTGCCAGCAAGGACAGGGCGTATGACTATGGCTACACCTTC. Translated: CASKDRAYDYGYTF.

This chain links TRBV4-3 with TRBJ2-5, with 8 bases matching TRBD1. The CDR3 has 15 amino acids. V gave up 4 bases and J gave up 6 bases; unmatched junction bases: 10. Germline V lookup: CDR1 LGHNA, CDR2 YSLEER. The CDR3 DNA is TGCGCCAGCAGCCGGACAGGGAACGTAGGGAAGACCCAGTACTTC. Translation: CASSRTGNVGKTQYF.

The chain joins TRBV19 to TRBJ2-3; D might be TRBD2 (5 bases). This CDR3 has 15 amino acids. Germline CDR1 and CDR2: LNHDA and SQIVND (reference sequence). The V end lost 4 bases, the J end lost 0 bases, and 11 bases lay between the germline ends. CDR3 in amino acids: CASSRSGISTDTQYF. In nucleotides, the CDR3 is TGTGCCAGTAGTAGGTCGGGAATAAGCACAGATACGCAGTATTTT. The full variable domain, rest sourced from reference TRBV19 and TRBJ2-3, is DGGITQSPKYLFRKEGQNVTLSCEQNLNHDAMYWYRQDPGQGLRLIYYSQIVNDFQKGDIAEGYSVSREKKESFPLTVTSAQKNPTAFYLCASSRSGISTDTQYFGPGTRLTVL.

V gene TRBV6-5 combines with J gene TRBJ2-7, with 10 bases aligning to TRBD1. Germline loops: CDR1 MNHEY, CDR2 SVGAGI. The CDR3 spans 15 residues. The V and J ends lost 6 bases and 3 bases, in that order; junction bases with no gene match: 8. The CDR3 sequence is CASSPQGTGDYEQYF. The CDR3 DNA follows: TGTGCCAGCAGCCCCCAAGGGACAGGGGACTACGAGCAGTACTTC.

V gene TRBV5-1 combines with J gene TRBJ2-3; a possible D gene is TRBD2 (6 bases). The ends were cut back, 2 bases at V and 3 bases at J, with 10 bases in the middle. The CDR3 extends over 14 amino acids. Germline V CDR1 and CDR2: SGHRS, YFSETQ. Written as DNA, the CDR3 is TGCGCCAGCAGCTTTGAGGGGAGGACAGATACGCAGTATTTT. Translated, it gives CASSFEGRTDTQYF.

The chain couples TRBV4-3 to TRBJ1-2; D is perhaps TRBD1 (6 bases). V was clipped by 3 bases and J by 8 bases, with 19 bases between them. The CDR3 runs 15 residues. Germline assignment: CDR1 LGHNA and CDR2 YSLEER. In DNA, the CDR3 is TGCGCCAGCAGCCACCCTGGCCCGGGGGCGAAGGGCTACACCTTC. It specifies CASSHPGPGAKGYTF.

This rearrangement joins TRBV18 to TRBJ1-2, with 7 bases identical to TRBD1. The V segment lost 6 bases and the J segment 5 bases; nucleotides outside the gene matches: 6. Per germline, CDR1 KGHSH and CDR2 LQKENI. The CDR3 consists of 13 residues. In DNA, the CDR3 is TGTGCCAGCTCTCTAGACAGGGTTTATGGCTACACCTTC. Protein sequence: CASSLDRVYGYTF.

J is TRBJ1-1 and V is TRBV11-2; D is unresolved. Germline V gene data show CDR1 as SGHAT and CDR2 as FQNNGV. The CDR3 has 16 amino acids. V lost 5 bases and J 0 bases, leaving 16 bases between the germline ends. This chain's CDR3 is CASSPPGFLMNTEAFF. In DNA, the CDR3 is TGTGCCAGCAGCCCACCGGGATTCTTGATGAACACTGAAGCTTTCTTT.

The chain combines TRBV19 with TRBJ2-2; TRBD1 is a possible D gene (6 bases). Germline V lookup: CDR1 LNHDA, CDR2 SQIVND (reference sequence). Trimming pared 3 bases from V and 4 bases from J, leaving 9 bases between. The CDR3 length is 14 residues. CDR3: CASSIQGPTGELFF. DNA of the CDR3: TGTGCCAGTAGTATTCAGGGGCCCACCGGGGAGCTGTTTTTT.

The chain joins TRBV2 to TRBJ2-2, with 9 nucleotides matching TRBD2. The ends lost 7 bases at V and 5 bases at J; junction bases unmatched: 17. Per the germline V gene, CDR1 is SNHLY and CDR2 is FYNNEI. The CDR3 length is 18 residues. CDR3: CASTINGGRALRTGELFF. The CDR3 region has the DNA TGTGCCAGCACGATCAACGGCGGGAGGGCCTTGAGGACCGGGGAGCTGTTTTTT.

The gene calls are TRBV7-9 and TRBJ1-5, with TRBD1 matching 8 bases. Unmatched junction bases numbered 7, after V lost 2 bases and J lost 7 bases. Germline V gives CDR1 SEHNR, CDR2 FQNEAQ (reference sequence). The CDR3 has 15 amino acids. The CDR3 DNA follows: TGTGCCAGCAGCTTATCAGGGGGCGCAGGGCAGCCCCAGCATTTT. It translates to CASSLSGGAGQPQHF. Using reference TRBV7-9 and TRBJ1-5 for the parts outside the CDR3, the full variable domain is DTGVSQNPRHKITKRGQNVTFRCDPISEHNRLYWYRQTLGQGPEFLTYFQNEAQLEKSRLLSDRFSAERPKGSFSTLEIQRTEQGDSAMYLCASSLSGGAGQPQHFGDGTRLSIL.

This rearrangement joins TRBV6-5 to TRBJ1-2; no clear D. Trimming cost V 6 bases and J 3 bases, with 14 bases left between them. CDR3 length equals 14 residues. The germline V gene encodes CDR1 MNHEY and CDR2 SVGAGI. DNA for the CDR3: TGTGCCAGCAGCCGTCGGGAAAGGGACTATGGCTACACCTTC. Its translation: CASSRRERDYGYTF.